These 9 T cell receptor beta chains came from one sample sequenced in a study of HIV-infected patients and healthy controls (TCRdb year 2014). Whole blood was used without cell fractionation, so all unsorted peripheral T cells were reflected in the repertoire. Library preparation was by 5' RACE. Sequencing was carried out with an Illumina MiSeq. Reverse transcription of approximately 460 ng RNA was performed with SuperScript III using primers directed against the alpha and beta constant regions. Separate libraries for the alpha and beta chains were generated through chain-specific third strand synthesis that incorporated multiplexing indices. In TCRdb, the public reads were trimmed at Q25 with fastp and aligned with MiXCR, with productive beta chains retained. For every CDR3 protein sequence, its rows merge into one entry that carries the most common genes and DNA. The sample table records under 11,000 distinct CDR3 sequences; over 7% of these occur just once. The leading ten clones occupy 5% to 6.5% of the sample.

Sample: blood. These receptors all stem from an adult in good health.

CDR3 residues: CASSLRTANTEAFF. The CDR3 DNA follows: TGTGCCAGCAGCCTCCGGACAGCGAACACTGAAGCTTTCTTT. V gene TRBV3-1 combines with J gene TRBJ1-1; D is perhaps TRBD1 (6 bases). The V end was cut by 4 bases, the J end by 1 base, with 10 bases between. There are 14 residues in the CDR3. Germline CDR1 LGHDT, CDR2 YNNKEL (reference sequence).

V gene TRBV6-5 combines with J gene TRBJ2-5; D might be TRBD1 (6 bases). Germline values: CDR1 MNHEY, CDR2 SVGAGI. The CDR3 totals 14 residues. Trimming left V 6 bases short and J 0 bases short, with 11 bases between. The CDR3 region has the DNA TGTGCCAGCAGCCCAACAGGGAACCAAGAGACCCAGTACTTC. It codes for CASSPTGNQETQYF.

This clonotype showed up just a few times. The chain recombines TRBV24-1 with TRBJ2-5; TRBD1 might be the D (5 bases). The CDR3 covers 13 residues. With 4 bases removed from V and 4 bases from J, the gap between germline ends came to 9 bases. Germline-derived CDR1 and CDR2 are KGHDR and SFDVKD. CDR3 loop: CATSETALETQYF. The DNA of the CDR3 is TGTGCCACCAGTGAGACAGCCTTAGAGACCCAGTACTTC.

In its sample, this clonotype is medium-sized. The V gene is TRBV28, the J gene TRBJ2-7; 13 bases match TRBD2. Unmatched junction bases numbered 7, after V lost 6 bases and J lost 2 bases. This CDR3 has 16 amino acids. CDR1 is MDHEN, CDR2 SYDVKM, per germline. In DNA, the CDR3 is TGTGCCAGCAGCACCCGGACTAGCGGGGGAACCTACGAGCAGTACTTC. It codes for CASSTRTSGGTYEQYF.

By frequency in the sample, this clonotype is medium-sized. As DNA, the CDR3 is TGTGCCAGCAGTTCCAACCCCGGGACAGTTGGAGAAAAAGCTTTCTTT. Amino acid sequence: CASSSNPGTVGEKAFF. V and J are TRBV12-3 or TRBV12-4 and TRBJ1-1, with TRBD1 matching 7 bases. The V and J ends lost 4 bases and 9 bases, in that order; junction bases with no gene match: 17. The CDR3 runs to 16 residues.

This clonotype occurred many times. The chain joins TRBV4-3 to TRBJ2-3, with D unresolved. There are 14 residues in the CDR3. Trimming took off 3 bases at V and 4 bases at J, with 11 bases between the two ends. The germline V gene encodes CDR1 LGHNA and CDR2 YSLEER. The CDR3 sequence is CASSQIFGPDTQYF. The CDR3 DNA reads as TGCGCCAGCAGCCAGATCTTTGGTCCAGATACGCAGTATTTT.

This clonotype was found a few times. The chain recombines TRBV10-3 with TRBJ2-1; 8 bases map to TRBD2. CDR3 length: 15 residues. V shed 5 bases and J 4 bases; nucleotides not matched to a gene: 7. The germline V gene has CDR1 ENHRY and CDR2 SYGVKD. CDR3 DNA: TGTGCCATCAGTACGAGCGGGGGAGGGTACAATGAGCAGTTCTTC. Translated: CAISTSGGGYNEQFF.

By share, this clonotype counts as medium-sized. The rearrangement uses TRBV12-3 or TRBV12-4 and TRBJ2-1, with 14 positions matching TRBD2. The CDR3 totals 17 residues. The J segment lost 6 bases and the V segment lost 8 bases, leaving 12 bases of the junction unmatched. CDR3 protein: CASPPGTSGGVSNEQFF. The CDR3, as DNA: TGTGCCAGCCCCCCTGGGACTAGCGGGGGCGTTTCCAATGAGCAGTTCTTC.

This clonotype was seen ten or more times. The V gene is TRBV12-3 or TRBV12-4, the J gene TRBJ2-5, with 8 bases fitting TRBD1. V shed 8 bases, J shed 2 bases, and the junction held 10 bases outside the gene matches. The CDR3 runs 15 residues. Here the CDR3 reads CASGSTGAGQETQYF. CDR3 bases: TGTGCCAGCGGGTCGACAGGGGCGGGGCAAGAGACCCAGTACTTC.